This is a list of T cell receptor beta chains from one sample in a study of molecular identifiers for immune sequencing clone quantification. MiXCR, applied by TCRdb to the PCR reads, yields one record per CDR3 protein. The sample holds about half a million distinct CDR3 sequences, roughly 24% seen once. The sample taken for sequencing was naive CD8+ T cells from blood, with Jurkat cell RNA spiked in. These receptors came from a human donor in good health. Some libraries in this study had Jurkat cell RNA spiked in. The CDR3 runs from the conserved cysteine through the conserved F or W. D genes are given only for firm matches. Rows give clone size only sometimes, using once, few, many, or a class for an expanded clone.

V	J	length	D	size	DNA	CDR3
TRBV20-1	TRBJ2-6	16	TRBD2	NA	TGCAGTGCTAGAGCCACGGGGGGGTATGGGGCCAACGTCCTGACTTTC	CSARATGGYGANVLTF
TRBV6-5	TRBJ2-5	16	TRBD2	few	TGTGCCAGCAGTTACTCCATACTAGCGGGGAAGAGAGGCCAGTACTTC	CASSYSILAGKRGQYF
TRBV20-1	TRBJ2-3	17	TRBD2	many	TGCAGTGCCACCGGGGTAGCGGGAGACCAGAGCACAGATACGCAGTATTTT	CSATGVAGDQSTDTQYF
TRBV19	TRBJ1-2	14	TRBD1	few	TGTGCCAGTAGTACTACAGGGGGCTTTTATGGCTACACCTTC	CASSTTGGFYGYTF
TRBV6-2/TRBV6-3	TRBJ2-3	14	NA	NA	TGTGCCAGCAGTCTTGCCCACCACACAGATACGCAGTATTTT	CASSLAHHTDTQYF
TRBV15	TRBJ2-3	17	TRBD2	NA	TGTGCCACCAGCAGAGTCCCTAGCGGGGGAAGCACAGATACGCAGTATTTT	CATSRVPSGGSTDTQYF
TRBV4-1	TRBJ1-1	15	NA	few	TGCGCCAGCAGCCAAGAGGTAAGGCAGAACACTGAAGCTTTCTTT	CASSQEVRQNTEAFF
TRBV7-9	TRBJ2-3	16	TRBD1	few	TGTGCCAGCAGCTATGGTGGACAGGGGGTAACAGATACGCAGTATTTT	CASSYGGQGVTDTQYF
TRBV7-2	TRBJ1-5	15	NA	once	TGTGCCAGCAGCTTAGGGGTCCACTCGAGCCAGCCCCAGCATTTT	CASSLGVHSSQPQHF
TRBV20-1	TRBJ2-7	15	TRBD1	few	TGCAGTGCTAGTGGTGAGGACAGGGGTCCATACGAGCAGTACTTC	CSASGEDRGPYEQYF
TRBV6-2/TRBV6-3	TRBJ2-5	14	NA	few	TGTGCCAGCAGCTCTGGGGGCTTCCAAGAGACCCAGTACTTC	CASSSGGFQETQYF
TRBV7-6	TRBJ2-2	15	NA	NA	TGTGCCGGCAGCTTACTTGCGGTAACCACCGGGGAGCTGTTTTTT	CAGSLLAVTTGELFF
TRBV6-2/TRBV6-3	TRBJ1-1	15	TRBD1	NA	TGTGCCAGCAGTCCTCGGACAGGGGGTTTGGCTGAAGCTTTCTTT	CASSPRTGGLAEAFF
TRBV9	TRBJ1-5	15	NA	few	TGTGCCAGCAGCGTCACGGATCTACCGCATCAGCCCCAGCATTTT	CASSVTDLPHQPQHF
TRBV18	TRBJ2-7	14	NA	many	TGTGCCAGCTCACCACCGGGACCCGTCCACGAGCAGTACTTC	CASSPPGPVHEQYF
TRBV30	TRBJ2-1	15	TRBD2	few	TGTGCCTGGGACCTCCATAGCGGGGAGTACAATGAGCAGTTCTTC	CAWDLHSGEYNEQFF
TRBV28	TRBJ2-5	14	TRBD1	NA	TGTGCCAGCAGTACAACAGGGGGCCGAGAGACCCAGTACTTC	CASSTTGGRETQYF
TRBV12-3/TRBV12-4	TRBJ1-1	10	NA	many	TGTGCCACCAGGAACACTGAAGCTTTCTTT	CATRNTEAFF
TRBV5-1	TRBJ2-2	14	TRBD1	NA	TGCGCCAGCAGCCCGAGGACAGGCACCGGGGAGCTGTTTTTT	CASSPRTGTGELFF
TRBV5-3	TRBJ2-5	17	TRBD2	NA	TGTGCCACCTATCCTCCGGGACTAGCGGACCTACAAGAGACCCAGTACTTC	CATYPPGLADLQETQYF
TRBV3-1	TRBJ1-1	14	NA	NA	TGTGCCAGCAGCCAAGGCGCCGAGAACACTGAAGCTTTCTTT	CASSQGAENTEAFF
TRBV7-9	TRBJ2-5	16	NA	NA	TGTGCCAGCAGCTTAGTTGGGGGGACGCCCAAAGAGACCCAGTACTTC	CASSLVGGTPKETQYF